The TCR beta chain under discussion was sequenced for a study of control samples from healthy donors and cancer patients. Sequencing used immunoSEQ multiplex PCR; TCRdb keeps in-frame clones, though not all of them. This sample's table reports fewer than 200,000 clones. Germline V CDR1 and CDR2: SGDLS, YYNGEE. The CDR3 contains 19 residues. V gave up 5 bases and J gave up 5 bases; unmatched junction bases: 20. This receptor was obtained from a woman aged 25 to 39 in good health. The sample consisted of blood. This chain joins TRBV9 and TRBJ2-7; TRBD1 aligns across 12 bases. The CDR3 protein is CASRPRDRGRALRLNEQYF. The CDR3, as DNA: TGTGCCAGCAGGCCCCGGGACAGGGGGCGCGCCCTTCGTCTTAACGAGCAGTACTTC.